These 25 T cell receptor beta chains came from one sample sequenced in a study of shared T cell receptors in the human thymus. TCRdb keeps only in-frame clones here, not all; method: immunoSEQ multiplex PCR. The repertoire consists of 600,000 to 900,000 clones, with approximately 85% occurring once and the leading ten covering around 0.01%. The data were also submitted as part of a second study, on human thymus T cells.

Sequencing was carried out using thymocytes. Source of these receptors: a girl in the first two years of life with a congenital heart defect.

CDR3 coding DNA: TGTGCCAGCAGTTTATACGTTCGGACAGGGGTCACCGGGGAGCTGTTTTTT. Its translation: CASSLYVRTGVTGELFF. This chain joins TRBV27 and TRBJ2-2; 9 positions match TRBD1. The germline V gene encodes CDR1 MNHEY and CDR2 SMNVEV (reference sequence). V lost 1 base, J lost 4 bases, and 7 bases stayed unmatched. The CDR3 totals 17 residues.

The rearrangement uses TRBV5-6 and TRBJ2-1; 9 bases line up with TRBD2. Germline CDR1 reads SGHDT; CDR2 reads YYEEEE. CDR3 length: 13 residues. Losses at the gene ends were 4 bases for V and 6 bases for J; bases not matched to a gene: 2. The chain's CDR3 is CASSKTSGNEQFF. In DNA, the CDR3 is TGTGCCAGCAGCAAGACTAGCGGCAATGAGCAGTTCTTC.

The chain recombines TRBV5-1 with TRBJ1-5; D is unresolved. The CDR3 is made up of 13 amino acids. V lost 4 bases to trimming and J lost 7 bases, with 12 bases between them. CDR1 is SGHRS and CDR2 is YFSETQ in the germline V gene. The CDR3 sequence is CASSRLSGQPQHF. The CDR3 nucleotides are TGCGCCAGCAGCCGACTAAGCGGGCAGCCCCAGCATTTT.

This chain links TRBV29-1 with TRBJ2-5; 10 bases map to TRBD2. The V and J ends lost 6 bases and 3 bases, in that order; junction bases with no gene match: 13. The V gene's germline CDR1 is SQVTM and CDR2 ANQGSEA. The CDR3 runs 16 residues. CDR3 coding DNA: TGCAGCGTCTCGGCGGTACTAGCGGGAATGAAAGAGACCCAGTACTTC. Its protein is CSVSAVLAGMKETQYF.

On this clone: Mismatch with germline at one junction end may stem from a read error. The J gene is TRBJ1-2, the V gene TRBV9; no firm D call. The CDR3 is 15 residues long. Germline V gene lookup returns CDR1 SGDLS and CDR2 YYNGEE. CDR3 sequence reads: CASSPMEPCNYGHTF. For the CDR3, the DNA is TGTGCCAGCAGCCCCATGGAACCTTGTAACTATGGCCACACCTTC.

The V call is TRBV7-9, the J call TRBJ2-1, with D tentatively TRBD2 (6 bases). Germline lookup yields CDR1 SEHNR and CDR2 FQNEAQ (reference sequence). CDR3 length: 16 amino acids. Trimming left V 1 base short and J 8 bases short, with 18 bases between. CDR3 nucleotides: TGTGCCAGCAGCTTAGTACTAGCCGAATGGGTGGATGAGCAGTTCTTC. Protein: CASSLVLAEWVDEQFF.

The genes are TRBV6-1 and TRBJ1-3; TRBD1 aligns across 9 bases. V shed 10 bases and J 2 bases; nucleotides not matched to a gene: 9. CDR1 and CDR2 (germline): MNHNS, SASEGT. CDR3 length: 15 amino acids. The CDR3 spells CAIATGTGTGNTIYF. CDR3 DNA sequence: TGTGCCATCGCAACCGGGACAGGGACTGGAAACACCATATATTTT.

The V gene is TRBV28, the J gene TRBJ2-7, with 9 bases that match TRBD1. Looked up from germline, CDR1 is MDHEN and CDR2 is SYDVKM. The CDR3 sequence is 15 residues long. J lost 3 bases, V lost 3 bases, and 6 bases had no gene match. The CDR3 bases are TGTGCCAGCAGTTTGGACCGGGACAGGGACTACGAGCAGTACTTC. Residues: CASSLDRDRDYEQYF.

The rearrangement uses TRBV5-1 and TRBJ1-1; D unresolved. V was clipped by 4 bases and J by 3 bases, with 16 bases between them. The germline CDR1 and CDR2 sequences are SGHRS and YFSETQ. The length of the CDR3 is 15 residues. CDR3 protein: CASSLLYGGYTEAFF. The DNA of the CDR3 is TGCGCCAGCAGCCTACTATACGGTGGGTACACTGAAGCTTTCTTT.

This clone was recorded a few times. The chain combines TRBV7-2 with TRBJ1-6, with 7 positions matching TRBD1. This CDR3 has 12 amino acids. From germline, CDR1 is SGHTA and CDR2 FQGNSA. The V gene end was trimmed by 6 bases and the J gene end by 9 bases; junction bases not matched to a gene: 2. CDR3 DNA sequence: TGTGCCAGCAGGTACAGGGGTTCACCCCTCCACTTT. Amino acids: CASRYRGSPLHF. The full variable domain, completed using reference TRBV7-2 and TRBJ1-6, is GAGVSQSPSNKVTEKGKDVELRCDPISGHTALYWYRQSLGQGLEFLIYFQGNSAPDKSGLPSDRFSAERTGGSVSTLTIQRTQQEDSAVYLCASRYRGSPLHFGNGTRLTVT.

The CDR3 bases are TGCGCCAGCAGCCAAGAGGGGGCCAGGCCCACTTTTAAGGCGAACACCGGGGAGCTGTTTTTT. Translation: CASSQEGARPTFKANTGELFF. The chain carries TRBV4-1 and TRBJ2-2; TRBD1 might be the D (6 bases). The germline V and J ends were trimmed by 0 bases and 0 bases, with 23 bases remaining between them. The CDR3 consists of 21 residues. Germline CDR1 is MGHRA and CDR2 is YSYEKL.

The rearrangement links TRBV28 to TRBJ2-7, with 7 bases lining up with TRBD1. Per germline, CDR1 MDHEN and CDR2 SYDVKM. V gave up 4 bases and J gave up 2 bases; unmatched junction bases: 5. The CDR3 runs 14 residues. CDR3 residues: CASSSNRGPYEQYF. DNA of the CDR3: TGTGCCAGCAGTTCAAACAGGGGCCCCTACGAGCAGTACTTC.

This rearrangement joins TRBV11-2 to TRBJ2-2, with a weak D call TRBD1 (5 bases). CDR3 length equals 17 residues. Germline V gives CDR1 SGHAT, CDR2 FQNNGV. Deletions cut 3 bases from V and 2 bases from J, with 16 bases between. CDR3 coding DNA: TGTGCCAGCAGCTTGGTTCAGGGCGCGGATAACACCGGGGAGCTGTTTTTT. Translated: CASSLVQGADNTGELFF.

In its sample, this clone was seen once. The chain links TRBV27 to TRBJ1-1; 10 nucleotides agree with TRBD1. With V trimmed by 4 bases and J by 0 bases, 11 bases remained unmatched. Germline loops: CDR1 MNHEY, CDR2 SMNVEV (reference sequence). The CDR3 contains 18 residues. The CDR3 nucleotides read TGTGCCAGCAGTTCCCACCGGGACAGGGGTCCCGTGAACACTGAAGCTTTCTTT. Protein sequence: CASSSHRDRGPVNTEAFF.

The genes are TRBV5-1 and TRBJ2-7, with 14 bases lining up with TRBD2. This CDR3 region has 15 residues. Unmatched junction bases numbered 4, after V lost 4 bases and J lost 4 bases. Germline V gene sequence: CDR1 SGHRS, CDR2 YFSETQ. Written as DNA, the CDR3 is TGCGCCAGCAGCCCGACTAGCGGGGGGGCTTACGAGCAGTACTTC. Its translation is CASSPTSGGAYEQYF.

CDR3 DNA sequence: TGCGCCAGCAGCCAAGTGAGGGGTTGGGGGGGCCTTTTGAATGAGCAGTTCTTC. Protein sequence: CASSQVRGWGGLLNEQFF. The chain carries TRBV4-1 and TRBJ2-1; D perhaps matches TRBD2 (7 bases). Germline CDR1 is MGHRA and CDR2 is YSYEKL. V was shortened by 1 base and J by 7 bases, with 23 bases between the two germline ends. The CDR3 sequence is 18 residues long.

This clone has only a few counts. The CDR3 sequence: CASSLEEGEDTGELFF. The CDR3 DNA follows: TGTGCCAGCAGCTTGGAGGAAGGGGAGGACACCGGGGAGCTGTTTTTT. The chain is built from TRBV5-4 and TRBJ2-2; the D gene is possibly TRBD2 (6 bases). Germline CDR1 and CDR2: SGHNT and YYREEE (reference sequence). V shed 0 bases and J shed 3 bases, with 12 bases lying between them. The CDR3 runs to 16 residues.

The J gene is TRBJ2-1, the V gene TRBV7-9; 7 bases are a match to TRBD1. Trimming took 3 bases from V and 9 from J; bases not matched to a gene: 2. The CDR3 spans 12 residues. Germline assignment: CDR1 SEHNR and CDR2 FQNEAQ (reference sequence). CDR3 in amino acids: CASSLTGSEQFF. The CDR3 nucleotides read TGTGCCAGCAGCTTGACAGGGAGTGAGCAGTTCTTC.

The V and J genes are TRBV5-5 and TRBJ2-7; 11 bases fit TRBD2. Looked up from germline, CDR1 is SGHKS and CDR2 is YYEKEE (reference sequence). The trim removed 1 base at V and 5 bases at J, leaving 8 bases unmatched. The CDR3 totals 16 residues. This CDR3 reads CASSLSSGGAKNEQYF. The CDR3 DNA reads TGTGCCAGCAGCTTGAGTAGCGGGGGGGCGAAGAACGAGCAGTACTTC.

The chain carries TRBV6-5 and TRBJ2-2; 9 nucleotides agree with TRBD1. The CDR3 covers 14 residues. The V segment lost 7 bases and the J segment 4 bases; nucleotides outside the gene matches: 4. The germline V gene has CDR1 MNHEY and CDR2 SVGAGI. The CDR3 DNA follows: TGTGCCAGCATCCCGACAGGGGGCACCGGGGAGCTGTTTTTT. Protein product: CASIPTGGTGELFF.

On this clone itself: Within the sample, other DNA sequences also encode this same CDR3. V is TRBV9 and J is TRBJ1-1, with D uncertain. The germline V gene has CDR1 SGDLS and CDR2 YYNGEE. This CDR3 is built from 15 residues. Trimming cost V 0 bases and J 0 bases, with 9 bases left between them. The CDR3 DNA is TGTGCCAGCAGCGTAGGTGGGAGAATGAACACTGAAGCTTTCTTT. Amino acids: CASSVGGRMNTEAFF.

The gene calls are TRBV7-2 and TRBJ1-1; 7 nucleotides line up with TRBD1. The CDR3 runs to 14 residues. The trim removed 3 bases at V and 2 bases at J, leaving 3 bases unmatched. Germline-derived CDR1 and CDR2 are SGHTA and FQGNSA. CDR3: CASSFYRGNTEAFF. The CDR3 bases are TGTGCCAGCAGCTTTTACAGGGGTAACACTGAAGCTTTCTTT.

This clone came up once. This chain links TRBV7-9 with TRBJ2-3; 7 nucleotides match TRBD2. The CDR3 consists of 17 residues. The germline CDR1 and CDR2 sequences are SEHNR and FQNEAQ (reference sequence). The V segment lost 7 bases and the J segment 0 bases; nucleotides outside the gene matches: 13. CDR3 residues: CASKRDGAGPSTDTQYF. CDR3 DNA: TGTGCCAGCAAGCGGGACGGGGCAGGACCTAGCACAGATACGCAGTATTTT.

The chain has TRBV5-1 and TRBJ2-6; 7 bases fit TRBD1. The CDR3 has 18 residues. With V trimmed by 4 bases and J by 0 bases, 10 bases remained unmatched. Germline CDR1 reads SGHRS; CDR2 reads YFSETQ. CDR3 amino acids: CASSPRDSFSSGANVLTF. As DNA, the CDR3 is TGCGCCAGCAGCCCCCGGGACAGCTTTAGCTCTGGGGCCAACGTCCTGACTTTC.

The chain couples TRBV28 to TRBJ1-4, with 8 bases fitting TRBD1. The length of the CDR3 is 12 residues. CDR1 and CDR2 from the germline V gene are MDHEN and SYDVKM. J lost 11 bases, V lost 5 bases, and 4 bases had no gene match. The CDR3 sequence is CASSRDRRKLFF. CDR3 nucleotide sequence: TGTGCCAGCAGTCGGGACAGGCGGAAACTGTTTTTT.